Below, 2 T cell receptor beta chains from the same sample are listed, as sequenced in a study of CDR3 diversity in severe acne. TCRdb independently ran MiXCR on the PCR reads; one entry per CDR3 protein. The sample holds roughly 100,000 distinct CDR3 sequences; more than 45% are singletons and the top ten take 12%. The sample comprised blood. The receptors were sampled from a male donor with acne.

The chain links TRBV4-3 to TRBJ2-7; 9 nucleotides line up with TRBD2. Germline V gene sequence: CDR1 LGHNA, CDR2 YSLEER. The ends lost 0 bases at V and 6 bases at J; junction bases unmatched: 6. The CDR3 has 15 residues. In DNA form, the CDR3 reads TGCGCCAGCAGCCAAGAGCCTAGCGGGAACCGCGAGCAGTACTTC. Its translation: CASSQEPSGNREQYF.

The DNA for the CDR3 is TGTGCCAGCAGCTTAGCGGGGGCCGCCGGGGAGCTGTTTTTT. Its translation: CASSLAGAAGELFF. The genes are TRBV7-6 and TRBJ2-2, with D maybe TRBD1 (6 bases). V lost 0 bases and J 6 bases, leaving 8 bases between the germline ends. Germline V gene data show CDR1 as SGHVS and CDR2 as FNYEAQ. This CDR3 has 14 residues.